One and the same sample provided the 30 T cell receptor beta chains below, sequenced in a study of patients and donors after allogeneic stem cell transplantation. TCRdb re-derived calls from the RT-PCR reads in MiXCR, one entry per CDR3 protein. The sample lists about a million distinct CDR3 sequences; 15% to 20% were seen once. Sequenced sample: blood, either unsorted or a sorted T cell fraction (not recorded which). The receptors shown here come from a human donor who was either an allogeneic HSCT recipient or a stem cell or donor lymphocyte infusion donor (not recorded which). It is not recorded whose cells these are; they may come from a transplant donor.

This clonotype showed up many times. The rearrangement links TRBV6-1 to TRBJ1-1, with 10 bases aligning to TRBD1. The CDR3 runs 14 residues. V lost 5 bases to trimming and J lost 6 bases; unmatched junction nucleotides: 6. CDR1 and CDR2 from the germline V gene are MNHNS and SASEGT. CDR3 coding DNA: TGTGCCAGCAGTCTTGGTGGGACAGGGGCTGAAGCTTTCTTT. Translation: CASSLGGTGAEAFF.

A few counts support this clonotype. The CDR3 coding sequence is TGTGCCAGCAGCTCAGGGACAGGGGGATATTCACCCCTCCACTTT. Translation: CASSSGTGGYSPLHF. The rearrangement joins TRBV13 to TRBJ1-6; 11 positions match TRBD1. The V and J ends lost 4 bases and 8 bases, in that order; junction bases with no gene match: 4. Germline CDR1 PRHDT, CDR2 FYEKMQ (reference sequence). There are 15 residues in the CDR3.

The V and J genes are TRBV5-5 and TRBJ2-5; TRBD2 might be the D (6 bases). The CDR3 covers 14 residues. V was pared by 1 base and J by 4 bases, with 11 bases between. Germline CDR1 is SGHKS and CDR2 is YYEKEE (reference sequence). CDR3 protein: CASSLISGLETQYF. The CDR3 region has the DNA TGTGCCAGCAGCTTGATAAGCGGGTTAGAGACCCAGTACTTC.

The chain uses TRBV4-1 and TRBJ2-2; possible D gene TRBD2, 6 bases. V dropped 4 bases and J dropped 7 bases, with 19 bases sitting between them. The CDR3 loop spans 16 amino acids. The V gene's germline CDR1 is MGHRA and CDR2 YSYEKL. CDR3 protein: CASSPAGGRRGGELFF. The CDR3 nucleotides are TGCGCCAGCAGCCCTGCTGGGGGGAGGAGGGGCGGGGAGCTGTTTTTT.

This clonotype was picked up a small number of times. The gene calls are TRBV5-5 and TRBJ2-4, with TRBD1 identical over 7 bases. The CDR3 loop spans 15 amino acids. Germline-derived CDR1 and CDR2 are SGHKS and YYEKEE (reference sequence). V shed 4 bases, J shed 8 bases, and the junction held 12 bases outside the gene matches. The CDR3, as DNA: TGTGCCAGCAGCACTACAGGGGCCCTAGGGGACATTCAGTACTTC. Its translation is CASSTTGALGDIQYF. Supplemented by reference TRBV5-5 and TRBJ2-4, the full variable domain reads DAGVTQSPTHLIKTRGQQVTLRCSPISGHKSVSWYQQVLGQGPQFIFQYYEKEERGRGNFPDRFSARQFPNYSSELNVNALLLGDSALYLCASSTTGALGDIQYFGAGTRLSVL.

The chain combines TRBV21-1 with TRBJ1-6; the D call TRBD1 from the table was never checked on the DNA. TRBV21-1 is a known pseudogene. This CDR3 spans 20 amino acids. The CDR3 coding sequence is TGTGCCAGCAGCAAAAAACCAGCTCGGGACAGGGGATCCTATAATTCACCCCTCCACTTT. The encoded protein is CASSKKPARDRGSYNSPLHF.

This clonotype was found a few times. This chain uses TRBV7-2 with TRBJ2-2; 8 bases align to TRBD2. CDR1 SGHTA and CDR2 FQGNSA come from the germline V gene. V shed 5 bases, J shed 6 bases, and the junction held 8 bases outside the gene matches. This CDR3 is 15 amino acids long. The chain's CDR3 is CASSAGLASAGELFF. The CDR3 coding sequence is TGTGCCAGCAGCGCAGGACTAGCTTCCGCCGGGGAGCTGTTTTTT.

The chain couples TRBV9 to TRBJ1-1; D remains unclear. Trimming removed 4 bases at V and 0 bases at J, with 13 bases between. The germline V gene has CDR1 SGDLS and CDR2 YYNGEE. This CDR3 is 15 amino acids long. The CDR3 loop reads CASSPDQIMNTEAFF. CDR3 DNA sequence: TGTGCCAGCAGCCCAGACCAGATAATGAACACTGAAGCTTTCTTT.

The chain couples TRBV2 to TRBJ2-2; D ambiguous. V was trimmed by 5 bases and J by 0 bases, leaving 10 bases between them. The germline V gene has CDR1 SNHLY and CDR2 FYNNEI. The CDR3 is made up of 15 amino acids. CDR3 sequence reads: CASSPGIANTGELFF. The CDR3 DNA reads TGTGCCAGCAGTCCTGGGATAGCGAACACCGGGGAGCTGTTTTTT.

The chain links TRBV7-3 to TRBJ2-1; 9 nucleotides match TRBD2. After removal of 5 bases from V and 0 bases from J, the junction contained 11 bases not matched to a gene. The CDR3 contains 18 residues. CDR1 SGHTA and CDR2 FQGTGA come from the germline V gene. In DNA form, the CDR3 reads TGTGCCAGCAGCCCAATCCCTAGCGGGGTAAACTCCTACAATGAGCAGTTCTTC. Translating gives CASSPIPSGVNSYNEQFF. Based on the CDR3 plus reference TRBV7-3 and TRBJ2-1, the full variable domain is GAGVSQTPSNKVTEKGKYVELRCDPISGHTALYWYRQSLGQGPEFLIYFQGTGAADDSGLPNDRFFAVRPEGSVSTLKIQRTERGDSAVYLCASSPIPSGVNSYNEQFFGPGTRLTVL.

This clonotype was counted between two and nine times. The V gene is TRBV5-1, the J gene TRBJ2-7; D is possibly TRBD2 (6 bases). CDR1 and CDR2 (germline): SGHRS, YFSETQ. Between the trimmed V and J ends, which lost 4 bases and 1 base, there was a span of 12 bases. CDR3 length: 14 amino acids. The CDR3 coding sequence is TGCGCCAGCAGCGGCGGGGTATCTTCCTACGAGCAGTACTTC. Protein product: CASSGGVSSYEQYF.

This clonotype was seen only a few times. This chain uses TRBV12-3 or TRBV12-4 with TRBJ2-4; D remains unclear. The CDR3 spans 16 residues. The V end was cut by 6 bases, the J end by 0 bases, with 15 bases between. The chain's CDR3 is CASSRLVGLAKNIQYF. CDR3 coding DNA: TGTGCCAGCAGCCGATTGGTCGGTCTAGCCAAAAACATTCAGTACTTC.

This clonotype was detected only a few times. This chain's CDR3 is CASSPGVSTANTGELFF. DNA of the CDR3: TGTGCCAGCAGCCCAGGGGTCAGCACCGCGAACACCGGGGAGCTGTTTTTT. This chain links TRBV7-9 with TRBJ2-2, with a tentative D call TRBD1 (6 bases). From germline, CDR1 is SEHNR and CDR2 FQNEAQ (reference sequence). With 5 bases removed from V and 0 bases from J, the gap between germline ends came to 16 bases. The length of the CDR3 is 17 residues.

This sequence joins TRBV25-1 and TRBJ2-3; 9 positions agree with TRBD2. This CDR3 spans 18 amino acids. Germline V gene lookup returns CDR1 MGHDK and CDR2 SYGVNS. V shed 6 bases and J 2 bases; nucleotides not matched to a gene: 15. CDR3 sequence: CASRDSSLSGGFTDTQYF. Here the CDR3 DNA reads TGTGCCAGCAGGGATTCCTCCCTTAGCGGGGGATTCACAGATACGCAGTATTTT.

The chain uses TRBV3-1 and TRBJ2-4, with a weak D call TRBD2 (6 bases). The ends were cut back, 3 bases at V and 3 bases at J, with 12 bases in the middle. The CDR3 is 15 residues long. Germline CDR1 reads LGHDT; CDR2 reads YNNKEL (reference sequence). The CDR3: CASSHGMEGKNIQYF. The CDR3 bases are TGTGCCAGCAGCCATGGCATGGAGGGCAAAAACATTCAGTACTTC. The full variable domain, completed using reference TRBV3-1 and TRBJ2-4, is DTAVSQTPKYLVTQMGNDKSIKCEQNLGHDTMYWYKQDSKKFLKIMFSYNNKELIINETVPNRFSPKSPDKAHLNLHINSLELGDSAVYFCASSHGMEGKNIQYFGAGTRLSVL.

This sequence joins TRBV6-5 and TRBJ1-4; the D gene is possibly TRBD1 (6 bases). The CDR3 totals 15 residues. CDR1 and CDR2 (germline): MNHEY, SVGAGI. V lost 2 bases and J lost 7, with 14 bases in between. CDR3 bases: TGTGCCAGCAGTTACGCACAGGGAATGGGTGAAAAACTGTTTTTT. Amino acids: CASSYAQGMGEKLFF.

This clonotype was seen a handful of times. The J gene is TRBJ1-1, the V gene TRBV5-1; 9 bases agree with TRBD1. The germline gives CDR1 SGHRS, CDR2 YFSETQ. This CDR3 spans 14 amino acids. CDR3 DNA: TGCGCTAGCGGACAGGGGCCCATGAACACTGAAGCTTTCTTT. This encodes CASGQGPMNTEAFF.

This clonotype was detected a few times. The chain has TRBV15 and TRBJ2-1, with D tentatively TRBD2 (6 bases). Germline CDR1 and CDR2: LNHNV and YYDKDF (reference sequence). This CDR3 contains 15 residues. Trimming took 1 base from V and 7 from J, leaving 14 bases between them. DNA of the CDR3: TGTGCCACCAGCAGAGTCCGGGAGACGTTGAATGAGCAGTTCTTC. Translation gives CATSRVRETLNEQFF. The complete variable domain, with remaining parts taken from reference TRBV15 and TRBJ2-1, reads DAMVIQNPRYQVTQFGKPVTLSCSQTLNHNVMYWYQQKSSQAPKLLFHYYDKDFNNEADTPDNFQSRRPNTSFCFLDIRSPGLGDTAMYLCATSRVRETLNEQFFGPGTRLTVL.

The chain is built from TRBV4-3 and TRBJ2-1, with a weak D call TRBD2 (6 bases). CDR3 length equals 14 residues. Trimming removed 1 base from V and 9 bases from J, with 13 bases in between. CDR1 is LGHNA and CDR2 is YSLEER in the germline V gene. In DNA form, the CDR3 reads TGCGCCAGCAGCCAAGGTGGAGGAGGGGCTGAGCAGTTCTTC. Encoded protein: CASSQGGGGAEQFF.

This clonotype was counted many times. The chain couples TRBV12-3 or TRBV12-4 to TRBJ2-3; the match to TRBD2 covers 10 bases. V shed 5 bases, J shed 1 base, and the junction held 3 bases outside the gene matches. This CDR3 region has 15 residues. The CDR3: CASSQRGGRTDTQYF. In nucleotides, the CDR3 is TGTGCCAGCAGTCAGCGGGGGGGACGCACAGATACGCAGTATTTT.

The gene calls are TRBV7-3 and TRBJ2-4, with 10 bases fitting TRBD1. The germline CDR1 and CDR2 sequences are SGHTA and FQGTGA. The CDR3 extends over 18 amino acids. The ends lost 2 bases at V and 1 base at J; junction bases unmatched: 8. CDR3 sequence reads: CASSLGDRGGYAKNIQYF. CDR3 bases: TGTGCCAGCAGCTTAGGGGACAGGGGAGGATATGCCAAAAACATTCAGTACTTC. Full variable domain (outside the CDR3, taken from reference TRBV7-3 and TRBJ2-4): GAGVSQTPSNKVTEKGKYVELRCDPISGHTALYWYRQSLGQGPEFLIYFQGTGAADDSGLPNDRFFAVRPEGSVSTLKIQRTERGDSAVYLCASSLGDRGGYAKNIQYFGAGTRLSVL.

This clonotype was seen only a few times. V is TRBV14 and J is TRBJ2-7, with 9 positions matching TRBD2. Germline CDR1 SGHDN, CDR2 FVKESK. V trimming: 2 bases; J trimming: 1 base; junction bases outside the gene matches: 15. The CDR3 is 19 residues long. CDR3 sequence reads: CASSQMSPGLARLSYEQYF. The CDR3 coding sequence is TGTGCCAGCAGCCAAATGTCCCCTGGACTAGCGCGCCTATCCTACGAGCAGTACTTC.

The genes are TRBV2 and TRBJ2-1; TRBD2 matches at 9 bases. V shed 7 bases and J 2 bases; nucleotides not matched to a gene: 9. The CDR3 sequence is 16 residues long. The germline CDR1 and CDR2 sequences are SNHLY and FYNNEI. The CDR3 here is CASKRLAGGTYNEQFF. In nucleotides, the CDR3 is TGTGCCAGCAAACGCCTCGCGGGAGGGACCTACAATGAGCAGTTCTTC.

The J gene is TRBJ1-1, the V gene TRBV20-1, with 8 bases that match TRBD1. The CDR3 spans 13 residues. J gave up 9 bases and V 5 bases, and 11 bases lay outside the gene matches. CDR1 and CDR2 (germline): DFQATT, SNEGSKA (reference sequence). The CDR3 spells CSAPDRGRGQAFF. The CDR3 nucleotides are TGCAGTGCTCCTGACAGGGGACGAGGGCAAGCTTTCTTT.

V usage is TRBV5-1 and J usage is TRBJ2-3; no clear D gene. Germline assignment: CDR1 SGHRS and CDR2 YFSETQ. Deletions cut 4 bases from V and 1 base from J, with 13 bases between. This CDR3 spans 15 amino acids. Here the CDR3 reads CASSPKSPGTDTQYF. The CDR3 bases are TGCGCCAGCAGCCCGAAGTCGCCTGGCACAGATACGCAGTATTTT.

V gene TRBV12-3 or TRBV12-4 combines with J gene TRBJ1-4; weak D call: TRBD1 (5 bases). V was pared by 6 bases and J by 5 bases, with 10 bases between. The CDR3 covers 13 residues. DNA of the CDR3: TGTGCCAGCAGGAGACAGCCAAATGAAAAACTGTTTTTT. As protein: CASRRQPNEKLFF.

The rearrangement uses TRBV20-1 and TRBJ1-1; D unclear. V shed 4 bases and J shed 4 bases, with 10 bases lying between them. The CDR3 extends over 12 amino acids. CDR1 and CDR2 from the germline V gene are DFQATT and SNEGSKA (reference sequence). DNA for the CDR3: TGCAGTGCTACAGTTCTCTTCACTGAAGCTTTCTTT. Its translation is CSATVLFTEAFF.

This clonotype has a handful of counts. This sequence joins TRBV12-3 or TRBV12-4 and TRBJ1-6; a weak D match, TRBD1 (5 bases). CDR3 length: 16 residues. Between the trimmed V and J ends, which lost 2 bases and 11 bases, there was a span of 19 bases. The CDR3 is CASSLRGQFTNPPLHF. The CDR3 DNA reads TGTGCCAGCAGTTTAAGGGGTCAATTCACGAATCCACCCCTCCACTTT.

This chain joins TRBV12-3 or TRBV12-4 and TRBJ2-7; TRBD1 might be the D (5 bases). V gave up 2 bases and J gave up 7 bases, with 12 bases separating them. The CDR3 covers 13 residues. CDR3 sequence reads: CASSLQGPGEQYF. The CDR3 DNA reads TGTGCCAGCAGTTTACAGGGTCCTGGGGAGCAGTACTTC.

This clonotype was observed a handful of times. The V gene is TRBV20-1, the J gene TRBJ1-6; D gene ambiguous. Trimming took 7 bases from V and 5 from J, leaving 12 bases between them. Germline V gene sequence: CDR1 DFQATT, CDR2 SNEGSKA (reference sequence). CDR3 length: 13 amino acids. In DNA form, the CDR3 reads TGCAGTGTCGGAGGGAGGGATAATTCACCCCTCCACTTT. Its protein is CSVGGRDNSPLHF.